This is a list of T cell receptor beta chains from one sample in a study of T cell changes during pregnancy in multiple sclerosis. This table comes from immunoSEQ multiplex PCR, and its TCRdb copy is limited to in-frame clones, with some not included. Of some 81,000 clones in the sample, 93% were seen once. The source was peripheral blood, collected after pregnancy. These receptors came from a female donor in good health, enrolled as a control in a pregnancy study. Both conserved end residues are part of each CDR3. Each record gives: clone size, J gene, V gene, D gene, CDR3 protein, CDR3 DNA. The D gene is left open where the match is weak. Rows may omit the clone size; those that give it use once, few, many or a size class.

once TRBJ2-4 TRBV6-1 - CASSDGRGTQGIQYF TGTGCCAGCAGTGATGGTAGGGGGACCCAAGGCATTCAGTACTTC
few TRBJ1-2 TRBV30 TRBD1 CAWSGRGLGYTF TGTGCCTGGAGTGGCAGGGGGCTAGGCTACACCTTC
few TRBJ1-5 TRBV5-1 - CASSLGVGNQPQHF TGCGCCAGCAGCTTGGGAGTTGGCAATCAGCCCCAGCATTTT
- TRBJ2-2 TRBV4-1 - CASSLETRTGELFF TGCGCCAGCAGCCTAGAGACTCGTACCGGGGAGCTGTTTTTT
- TRBJ2-7 TRBV7-2 TRBD2 CASSSNIAGAYEQYF TGTGCCAGCAGCTCCAACATAGCGGGAGCCTACGAGCAGTACTTC
- TRBJ2-1 TRBV11-2 - CATQQTLSSYNEQFF TGTGCCACCCAACAGACGCTAAGCTCCTACAATGAGCAGTTCTTC
- TRBJ2-5 TRBV10-1 TRBD1 CASSGQGAETQYF TGCGCCAGCAGTGGTCAGGGGGCCGAGACCCAGTACTTC
once TRBJ2-3 TRBV6-5 - CASQSSTDTQYF TGTGCCAGCCAGTCTAGCACAGATACGCAGTATTTT
- TRBJ1-5 TRBV19 TRBD1 CASSNRNRGQQPQHF TGTGCCAGTAGTAACCGAAACAGGGGGCAACAGCCCCAGCATTTT
- TRBJ1-3 TRBV6-1 TRBD1 CASRRTGPGNTIYF TGTGCCAGCAGGCGGACAGGGCCTGGAAACACCATATATTTT
- TRBJ2-7 TRBV10-3 - CAISVHSTYEQYF TGTGCCATCAGTGTTCACAGTACCTACGAGCAGTACTTC
- TRBJ2-5 TRBV10-3 TRBD2 CAISEDMAGEETQYF TGTGCCATCAGTGAGGACATGGCGGGGGAAGAGACCCAGTACTTC
- TRBJ1-5 TRBV12-5 TRBD1 CASGQGAQGKHF TGTGCTAGTGGACAGGGGGCGCAGGGCAAGCATTTT
- TRBJ2-7 TRBV18 - CASSPPSSYEQYF TGTGCCAGCTCACCACCATCTTCCTACGAGCAGTACTTC
- TRBJ2-5 TRBV19 TRBD1 CASRDRGRETQYF TGTGCCAGCCGGGACAGGGGGCGGGAGACCCAGTACTTC
- TRBJ1-5 TRBV5-6 TRBD1 CASSLGTGGGQPQHF TGTGCCAGCAGTCTTGGGACAGGGGGCGGTCAGCCCCAGCATTTT
- TRBJ1-2 TRBV2 TRBD1 CASSNGDRGGSYGYTF TGTGCCAGCAGTAACGGGGACAGGGGGGGCAGCTATGGCTACACCTTC
few TRBJ1-1 TRBV30 - CAWSVGGKAFF TGTGCCTGGAGTGTGGGGGGGAAAGCTTTCTTT
- TRBJ1-2 TRBV7-2 TRBD1 CASSPQGLRGYTF TGTGCCAGCAGCCCACAGGGGCTGAGGGGCTACACCTTC
- TRBJ2-5 TRBV7-2 - CASSLALPQETQYF TGTGCCAGCAGCTTGGCCCTGCCTCAAGAGACCCAGTACTTC
- TRBJ2-2 TRBV4-2 TRBD2 CASTAGGTGELFF TGTGCCAGCACAGCGGGAGGGACCGGGGAGCTGTTTTTT
- TRBJ1-1 TRBV6-1 TRBD1 CASQLVRDSEAFF TGTGCCAGCCAACTGGTGCGGGACAGTGAAGCTTTCTTT
- TRBJ2-5 TRBV15 TRBD2 CATSRDGGGPETQYF TGTGCCACCAGCAGAGATGGGGGGGGTCCGGAGACCCAGTACTTC
- TRBJ1-2 TRBV10-2 - CASSEFRVSGYTF TGCGCCAGCAGTGAGTTCAGGGTTTCTGGCTACACCTTC
- TRBJ2-3 TRBV25-1 - CASSVRTGGSDTQYF TGTGCCAGCAGTGTAAGAACAGGTGGTTCCGATACGCAGTATTTT
- TRBJ2-7 TRBV28 TRBD2 CASSLATSGQYEQYF TGTGCCAGCAGTTTAGCTACTAGCGGACAGTACGAGCAGTACTTC
- TRBJ2-5 TRBV19 TRBD1 CASSIAQGVGSAETQYF TGTGCCAGTAGTATAGCACAGGGGGTGGGGTCCGCAGAGACCCAGTACTTC
- TRBJ2-1 TRBV28 TRBD2 CASSFSTSAQSSYNEQFF TGTGCCAGCAGTTTTTCGACTAGCGCCCAGAGCTCCTACAATGAGCAGTTCTTC
- TRBJ2-7 TRBV11-2 - CASSIPGQDYEQYF TGTGCCAGCAGCATACCGGGACAAGACTACGAGCAGTACTTC
- TRBJ2-1 TRBV7-3 TRBD1 CASSSLVRQGSNEQFF TGTGCCAGCAGCTCCCTCGTAAGACAGGGGTCCAATGAGCAGTTCTTC
- TRBJ2-3 TRBV27 TRBD2 CASSLRLAGGEQYF TGTGCCAGCAGTTTACGGCTAGCGGGAGGCGAGCAGTATTTT
- TRBJ1-1 TRBV19 - CASSIAGEKAANTEAFF TGTGCCAGTAGTATAGCCGGGGAAAAGGCAGCGAACACTGAAGCTTTCTTT
few TRBJ2-2 TRBV5-3 - CARSLVYTGELFF TGTGCCAGAAGCTTGGTCTACACCGGGGAGCTGTTTTTT
- TRBJ2-3 TRBV5-6 TRBD2 CASSLRLAGRTDTQYF TGTGCCAGCAGCTTGAGGCTAGCGGGCCGCACAGATACGCAGTATTTT
- TRBJ2-5 TRBV2 - CASNRDIEETQYF TGTGCCAGCAACCGGGACATTGAGGAGACCCAGTACTTC
- TRBJ1-2 TRBV9 TRBD1 CASSVDPRQGLNYGYTF TGTGCCAGCAGCGTAGATCCGAGACAGGGTTTGAACTATGGCTACACCTTC
- TRBJ1-1 TRBV7-3 - CASSPTAMNTEAFF TGTGCCAGCAGCCCGACAGCCATGAACACTGAAGCTTTCTTT
- TRBJ1-1 TRBV9 - CASSVDLRNTEAFF TGTGCCAGCAGCGTGGACTTAAGGAACACTGAAGCTTTCTTT
- TRBJ1-3 TRBV6-1 TRBD1 CASNVRTGGFNTIYF TGTGCCAGCAATGTTAGGACAGGGGGTTTCAACACCATATATTTT
- TRBJ1-5 TRBV4-1 - CASSNRLTSNQPQHF TGCGCCAGCAGCAACCGACTCACGAGCAATCAGCCCCAGCATTTT
- TRBJ2-1 TRBV7-3 TRBD1 CASSLFGTGTYNEQFF TGTGCCAGCAGCTTATTCGGGACAGGGACCTACAATGAGCAGTTCTTC
- TRBJ2-5 TRBV6-5 TRBD1 CASSRQGVAGTQYF TGTGCCAGCAGTCGACAGGGGGTGGCCGGGACCCAGTACTTC
once TRBJ1-2 TRBV13 TRBD1 CASMSNIGDRRLTF TGTGCCAGCATGTCGAACATTGGGGACAGGCGACTCACCTTC
- TRBJ2-7 TRBV6-1 TRBD2 CASFSRTSGTYEQYF TGTGCCAGCTTCTCACGGACTAGCGGAACCTACGAGCAGTACTTC
- TRBJ2-3 TRBV20-1 - CSGGSTDTQYF TGCAGTGGCGGAAGCACAGATACGCAGTATTTT
- TRBJ2-4 TRBV7-8 TRBD1 CASSSGLGQGQGNIQYF TGTGCCAGCAGCTCGGGACTGGGACAGGGGCAAGGAAACATTCAGTACTTC
- TRBJ1-3 TRBV5-6 - CASSLGLTIYF TGTGCCAGCAGCTTGGGACTGACCATATATTTT
- TRBJ2-7 TRBV7-2 - CASSLAGSSYEQYF TGTGCCAGCAGCTTAGCAGGGAGCTCCTACGAGCAGTACTTC
- TRBJ2-1 TRBV28 TRBD2 CASSRTSGGSSYNEQFF TGTGCCAGCAGCAGGACTAGCGGGGGTAGCTCCTACAATGAGCAGTTCTTC